Given below is one T cell receptor beta chain in context. Trimming took off 3 bases at V and 0 bases at J, with 15 bases between the two ends. CDR1 is MNHNS and CDR2 is SASEGT in the germline V gene. The length of the CDR3 is 16 residues. Libraries were prepared by immunoSEQ multiplex PCR; TCRdb keeps only in-frame clonotypes and omits some of them. Of fewer than 95,000 clones listed, 90% to 95% were seen once; the top ten hold over 3.5%. The entry originates in a study of T cell changes during pregnancy in multiple sclerosis. This specimen was peripheral blood, taken in the first trimester of pregnancy. The receptor was derived from a female donor with multiple sclerosis, enrolled in a pregnancy study. The genes are TRBV6-1 and TRBJ2-7; perhaps TRBD1 as D (6 bases). The CDR3 region is CASSDTGLRSSYEQYF. CDR3 in DNA: TGTGCCAGCAGTGACACAGGGCTAAGGAGCTCCTACGAGCAGTACTTC.